Listed below are T cell receptor beta chains from one sample, sequenced in a study of blood T cell repertoires in COVID-19. Sequenced by immunoSEQ multiplex PCR; TCRdb stores in-frame clones only, minus some. Among about 280,000 clones listed, approximately 90% were seen once. Sequenced material: peripheral blood. The receptors originated from a man aged 40-49 years with acute or convalescent COVID-19. CDR3s include the opening cysteine and the closing phenylalanine or tryptophan. Fields, in order: D gene, V gene, J gene, clone size, CDR3 DNA, CDR3 protein. D genes are given only for firm matches. A clone size is listed for some rows: how often the clone was seen (once, few, many), or a class if it is expanded.

>TRBD2|TRBV27|TRBJ2-7|NA
TGTGCCAGCGGGGGGAAGGGACTAGCGGGGGCCAGCTCCTACGAGCAGTACTTC
CASGGKGLAGASSYEQYF
>NA|TRBV7-8|TRBJ1-1|few
TGTGCCAGCAGCCGCCCAGAAGGGGGGAACACTGAAGCTTTCTTT
CASSRPEGGNTEAFF
>TRBD2|TRBV7-2|TRBJ2-1|NA
TGTGCCAGCAGCTTAGATCTAGCGGAGTACAATGAGCAGTTCTTC
CASSLDLAEYNEQFF
>NA|TRBV2|TRBJ1-6|NA
TGTGCCAGCAGTGAGGAGGACTCTAGAAATTCACCCCTCCACTTT
CASSEEDSRNSPLHF
>TRBD1|TRBV18|TRBJ1-6|NA
TGTGCCAGCTCACCGGGACAGCATAATTCACCCCTCCACTTT
CASSPGQHNSPLHF
>TRBD1|TRBV6-1|TRBJ2-1|NA
TGTGCCAGCAGTGAAGGTGGGACAGGGGCGGGAGAGCAGTTCTTC
CASSEGGTGAGEQFF
>NA|TRBV9|TRBJ1-5|NA
TGTGCCAGCAGCGACTCCCTCAATCAGCCCCAGCATTTT
CASSDSLNQPQHF
>NA|TRBV2|TRBJ1-4|NA
TGTGCCAGCAGTCCCCGGGCAGGGCCTACTAATGAAAAACTGTTTTTT
CASSPRAGPTNEKLFF
>NA|TRBV24-1|TRBJ2-7|NA
TGTGCCACCAGTGCTGGGCAGGGGTACGAGCAGTACTTC
CATSAGQGYEQYF
>TRBD2|TRBV20-1|TRBJ2-3|once
TGCAGTGCTAGTGAATCTAGCGGGGGCCCAGATACGCAGTATTTT
CSASESSGGPDTQYF
>NA|TRBV19|TRBJ1-5|NA
TGTGCCAGTAGATCGGACAGATTCAATCAGCCCCAGCATTTT
CASRSDRFNQPQHF
>NA|TRBV6-5|TRBJ1-2|NA
TGTGCCAGCAGCTTCCAGGGGTATGGCTACACCTTC
CASSFQGYGYTF
>NA|TRBV5-1|TRBJ2-3|NA
TGCGCCAGCAGCTTGGCCCTAACCAACACAGATACGCAGTATTTT
CASSLALTNTDTQYF
>TRBD1|TRBV29-1|TRBJ1-1|NA
TGCAGCGTTCTCGGACAGGTGAACACTGAAGCTTTCTTT
CSVLGQVNTEAFF
>TRBD2|TRBV27|TRBJ2-7|NA
TGTGCCAGCAGTCCAGCGGGGAGCTTCTACGAGCAGTACTTC
CASSPAGSFYEQYF
>NA|TRBV7-2|TRBJ2-5|NA
TGTGCCAGCAGCTTAGATTCAACAGGCTATAGTTTGGAGACCCAGTACTTC
CASSLDSTGYSLETQYF
>TRBD1|TRBV7-6|TRBJ2-2|NA
TGTGCCAGCAGCCCAGTTCCGGGACAGGGTAAAATTCGTTCCGGGGAGCTGTTTTTT
CASSPVPGQGKIRSGELFF
>TRBD1|TRBV18|TRBJ1-1|NA
TGTGCCAGCTCACCGGGGACAGGGGGACACACTGAAGCTTTCTTT
CASSPGTGGHTEAFF
>TRBD1|TRBV14|TRBJ1-2|NA
TGTGCCAGCAGCCAAGAAGGGGGCTCAGGGTTTCGTGGCTACACCTTC
CASSQEGGSGFRGYTF
>NA|TRBV5-5|TRBJ1-6|NA
TGTGCCAGCAGCTTTTTCAGTGGGCTTGATAATTCACCCCTCCACTTT
CASSFFSGLDNSPLHF
>TRBD2|TRBV2|TRBJ2-6|NA
TGTGCCAGCAGCACCGGGACTAGTCTCTCTGGGGCCAACGTCCTGACTTTC
CASSTGTSLSGANVLTF
>NA|TRBV19|TRBJ1-6|NA
TGTGCCAGTAGTCCCCAGGGAATTTCCCTCCACTTT
CASSPQGISLHF
>NA|TRBV7-6|TRBJ1-1|NA
TGTGCCAGCAGCTTAGATCGGGGAGACACTGAAGCTTTCTTT
CASSLDRGDTEAFF
>NA|TRBV7-8|TRBJ2-7|NA
TGTGCCAGCAGTCCTCTGGGGGGACTCCCGTACCACGAGCAGTACTTC
CASSPLGGLPYHEQYF
>NA|TRBV5-1|TRBJ2-1|NA
TGCGCCAGCAGTCATCAGGCGGGAAGCTCCTACAATGAGCAGTTCTTC
CASSHQAGSSYNEQFF
>TRBD1|TRBV6-5|TRBJ1-1|once
TGTGCCAGCTGGGGACAGGGGGCCGGGGACACTGAAGCTTTCTTT
CASWGQGAGDTEAFF
>NA|TRBV12-5|TRBJ1-5|NA
TGTGCTAGTGGTTTGGTACTAACGGGCAGGGGTAAATATCAGCCCCAGCATTTT
CASGLVLTGRGKYQPQHF